The present TCR beta chain was sequenced within a study of CD8 T cells in ankylosing spondylitis. By quantitative 5'-RACE with molecular barcodes, the TCR beta libraries were made. TCRdb re-derived calls from the 5' RACE reads in MiXCR, one entry per CDR3 protein. The profile shows roughly 490,000 distinct CDR3 sequences, over 4% of them singletons. Study results and caveats: The study identified a TCR beta motif of roughly eight highly homologous variants that appeared characteristic of ankylosing spondylitis blood. Earlier work had already found some motif variants in reactive arthritis synovial fluid and blood.

This clonotype was recorded at least ten times. Antigen specificity is unknown. The receptor comes from a male donor with ankylosing spondylitis. The sequenced sample was blood, either unsorted or a sorted T cell fraction (not recorded which).

Here the CDR3 reads CASSLAGDIASYNEQFF. The CDR3 DNA sequence: TGTGCCAGCAGCTTGGCGGGGGACATTGCCTCCTACAATGAGCAGTTCTTC. The J gene is TRBJ2-1, the V gene TRBV5-8; D assignment may be TRBD1 or TRBD2 (6 bases each). Germline-derived CDR1 and CDR2 are SGHTS and YDEGEE. CDR3 length equals 17 residues. The V end was cut by 0 bases, the J end by 0 bases, with 13 bases between. The full variable domain, completed using reference TRBV5-8 and TRBJ2-1, is EAGVTQSPTHLIKTRGQQATLRCSPISGHTSVYWYQQALGLGLQFLLWYDEGEERNRGNFPPRFSGRQFPNYSSELNVNALELEDSALYLCASSLAGDIASYNEQFFGPGTRLTVL.